This TCR beta chain was captured by sequencing in a study of blood T cell repertoires in COVID-19. Germline V gives CDR1 DFQATT, CDR2 SNEGSKA (reference sequence). The V segment lost 3 bases and the J segment 4 bases; nucleotides outside the gene matches: 9. There are 16 residues in the CDR3. Only in-frame clones appear in the TCRdb table, and some are missing; sequencing was by immunoSEQ multiplex PCR. The sample carries some 83,000 clones, roughly four fifths recorded once. The specimen was peripheral blood. The receptor comes from a human donor in a cohort sampled during active COVID-19. The rearrangement joins TRBV20-1 to TRBJ2-1; TRBD2 aligns across 10 bases. CDR3 amino acids: CSASFERGGVYNEQFF. CDR3 DNA: TGCAGTGCTAGTTTCGAGCGGGGGGGCGTATACAATGAGCAGTTCTTC.